The 2 T cell receptor beta chains in this list originate from one sample, sequenced in a study of blood T cell repertoires in COVID-19. The data were produced by immunoSEQ multiplex PCR, yet TCRdb's version contains in-frame clones alone and is incomplete. The data hold about 180,000 clones, with roughly 80% observed a single time. The sample taken for sequencing was PBMCs or T cells enriched from blood (not recorded which). These TCRs come from a woman between 45 and 60 years old who had recovered from COVID-19.

The chain is built from TRBV6-1 and TRBJ1-2, with D maybe TRBD1 (6 bases). Trimming cost V 3 bases and J 5 bases, with 19 bases left between them. Germline V lookup: CDR1 MNHNS, CDR2 SASEGT. The CDR3 length is 16 residues. CDR3 nucleotides: TGTGCCAGCAGTGATGGGGGCGGACCAGGGCTATATGGCTACACCTTC. This codes for CASSDGGGPGLYGYTF.

The rearrangement uses TRBV7-8 and TRBJ1-1; D possibly corresponds to TRBD1 (6 bases). CDR1 is SGHVS, CDR2 FQNEAQ, per germline. This CDR3 region has 14 residues. V shed 6 bases and J shed 2 bases, with 13 bases lying between them. CDR3 nucleotides: TGTGCCAGCAGTTTTGGGACACTCAACACTGAAGCTTTCTTT. Residues: CASSFGTLNTEAFF.